The clone carrying this T cell receptor beta chain occurred a few times. Its antigen remains unidentified. Using viral peptide pools, the ViraFEST assay grew out antigen-specific CD4+ T cells prior to sequencing. An approximately ten-day culture period preceded the isolation of CD4+ T cells. In the cultures, half the medium was exchanged for IL-2 medium on days 3 and 7. The source of the sample is a study of vaccination effects on CD4 cells after COVID-19. V was pared by 5 bases and J by 6 bases, with 14 bases between. The CDR3 totals 14 residues. Germline V gene data show CDR1 as SGHNT and CDR2 as YYREEE (reference sequence). The table came from immunoSEQ multiplex PCR; TCRdb's copy has only in-frame clones and leaves some out. The sample has about 79,000 clones, approximately 74% seen once. Study conclusions and caveats: At late timepoints after vaccination, vaccine- and infection-induced clones shrank markedly. Few convalescent patients were included, and no early post-infection timepoints were sampled.

The sequence derives from a human donor who received a COVID-19 vaccine. V and J are TRBV5-4 and TRBJ2-2; D perhaps matches TRBD1 (6 bases). Sample: CD4+ T cells from PBMCs cultured with HCoV-229E spike peptides, taken before COVID-19 vaccination. The CDR3 spells CASSRGGASGELFF. The CDR3 DNA reads TGTGCCAGCAGTCGAGGGGGTGCCTCCGGGGAGCTGTTTTTT.